A selection of T cell receptor beta chains follows, all from one sample in a study of T-cell memory formation after mild COVID-19. Using its own MiXCR run on the 5' RACE reads, TCRdb lists one record per CDR3 protein. The table has tens of thousands of distinct CDR3 sequences, more than 7% seen once. The sample was PBMCs or a T cell subset sorted from them (not recorded which). Source of these receptors: a man younger than 35 who had mild COVID-19 (a few samples of this study predate the infection). Cell type and time point are not known. Each CDR3 is given with its conserved first and last residue. The order of the fields is clone size, CDR3 length, V gene, J gene, D gene, CDR3 protein, CDR3 DNA. The D gene is left open where the match is weak. Clone size appears in some rows only: once, few, many, or a class for an expanded clone.

size: .; length: 15; V: TRBV28; J: TRBJ2-1; D: TRBD2; CDR3: CASFSPGRGVNEQFF; DNA: TGTGCCAGCTTCTCCCCTGGGCGGGGGGTCAATGAGCAGTTCTTC
size: .; length: 14; V: TRBV2; J: TRBJ2-5; D: TRBD2; CDR3: CASSGQTSGETQYF; DNA: TGTGCCAGCAGTGGCCAGACTAGCGGGGAGACCCAGTACTTC
size: few; length: 18; V: TRBV5-5; J: TRBJ2-6; D: .; CDR3: CASSLDRQGGFGANVLTF; DNA: TGTGCCAGCAGCTTGGATCGGCAGGGGGGATTTGGGGCCAACGTCCTGACTTTC
size: .; length: 16; V: TRBV7-2; J: TRBJ2-5; D: TRBD2; CDR3: CASSLSLAGGQETQYF; DNA: TGTGCCAGCAGCTTAAGCCTAGCGGGGGGCCAAGAGACCCAGTACTTC
size: .; length: 13; V: TRBV5-1; J: TRBJ2-3; D: .; CDR3: CASSPEGADTQYF; DNA: TGCGCCAGCAGTCCCGAGGGGGCAGATACGCAGTATTTT
size: .; length: 14; V: TRBV6-2/TRBV6-3; J: TRBJ1-2; D: .; CDR3: CASCKAGINYGYTF; DNA: TGTGCCAGCTGCAAGGCCGGAATCAACTATGGCTACACCTTC
size: few; length: 14; V: TRBV29-1; J: TRBJ1-2; D: .; CDR3: CSVVTGEAYYGYTF; DNA: TGCAGCGTTGTTACGGGGGAGGCGTACTATGGCTACACCTTC
size: .; length: 15; V: TRBV7-2; J: TRBJ1-3; D: TRBD1; CDR3: CASSWTGLSGNTIYF; DNA: TGTGCCAGCAGTTGGACAGGACTCTCTGGAAACACCATATATTTT
size: .; length: 12; V: TRBV6-2/TRBV6-3; J: TRBJ1-1; D: .; CDR3: CASTQGRTEAFF; DNA: TGTGCCAGCACACAGGGCCGGACTGAAGCTTTCTTT
size: many; length: 15; V: TRBV12-3/TRBV12-4; J: TRBJ2-7; D: .; CDR3: CASSLRGSHSYEQYF; DNA: TGTGCCAGCAGTTTACGGGGTTCCCACTCCTACGAGCAGTACTTC
size: .; length: 14; V: TRBV18; J: TRBJ1-1; D: .; CDR3: CASSRDTAVTEAFF; DNA: TGTGCCAGCTCACGGGACACAGCTGTTACTGAAGCTTTCTTT
size: .; length: 15; V: TRBV6-5; J: TRBJ2-3; D: .; CDR3: CASSLQGPYTDTQYF; DNA: TGTGCCAGCAGTCTCCAGGGGCCCTATACAGATACGCAGTATTTT
size: .; length: 13; V: TRBV18; J: TRBJ2-5; D: TRBD1; CDR3: CASSPGQGETQYF; DNA: TGTGCCAGCTCCCCGGGACAGGGCGAGACCCAGTACTTC
size: .; length: 13; V: TRBV19; J: TRBJ2-5; D: .; CDR3: CASSIEVGETQYF; DNA: TGTGCCAGTAGCATTGAGGTGGGAGAGACCCAGTACTTC
size: .; length: 14; V: TRBV11-1; J: TRBJ2-1; D: .; CDR3: CASSLGPAGNEQFF; DNA: TGTGCCAGCAGCTTAGGTCCAGCGGGCAATGAGCAGTTCTTC
size: few; length: 15; V: TRBV18; J: TRBJ1-2; D: TRBD1; CDR3: CASSLDRGRAYGYTF; DNA: TGTGCCAGCTCACTTGACAGGGGGCGCGCGTATGGCTACACCTTC
size: few; length: 15; V: TRBV7-2; J: TRBJ2-2; D: TRBD2; CDR3: CASSLRLAFAGELFF; DNA: TGTGCCAGCAGTCTTCGACTAGCCTTTGCCGGGGAGCTGTTTTTT
size: .; length: 16; V: TRBV27; J: TRBJ1-4; D: .; CDR3: CASSLAAYATNEKLFF; DNA: TGTGCCAGCAGTTTGGCGGCCTATGCAACTAATGAAAAACTGTTTTTT
size: .; length: 12; V: TRBV12-3/TRBV12-4; J: TRBJ2-3; D: .; CDR3: CASSKSTDTQYF; DNA: TGTGCCAGCAGTAAAAGCACAGATACGCAGTATTTT
size: few; length: 13; V: TRBV7-6; J: TRBJ2-5; D: .; CDR3: CASSFRVGETQYF; DNA: TGTGCCAGCAGCTTCCGTGTCGGGGAGACCCAGTACTTC
size: .; length: 15; V: TRBV3-1; J: TRBJ2-4; D: TRBD2; CDR3: CASSLRGGTKNIQYF; DNA: TGTGCCAGCAGCCTTCGCGGGGGTACCAAAAACATTCAGTACTTC
size: few; length: 11; V: TRBV7-3; J: TRBJ2-5; D: TRBD1; CDR3: CASSLSGTDEF; DNA: TGTGCCAGCAGCTTAAGTGGGACAGACGAATTC
size: .; length: 18; V: TRBV12-3/TRBV12-4; J: TRBJ2-2; D: TRBD2; CDR3: CASSSLRASGGDLGELFF; DNA: TGTGCCAGCAGCAGTTTGAGGGCTAGCGGGGGGGATCTGGGGGAGCTGTTTTTT
size: few; length: 13; V: TRBV20-1; J: TRBJ2-1; D: .; CDR3: CSARRGPYNEQFF; DNA: TGCAGTGCTCGGAGGGGACCCTACAATGAGCAGTTCTTC
size: few; length: 15; V: TRBV4-3; J: TRBJ1-4; D: .; CDR3: CASSQAPWGNEKLFF; DNA: TGCGCCAGCAGCCAAGCTCCGTGGGGCAATGAAAAACTGTTTTTT
size: .; length: 13; V: TRBV14; J: TRBJ2-5; D: .; CDR3: CASRDGAQETQYF; DNA: TGTGCCAGCAGGGACGGTGCACAAGAGACCCAGTACTTC
size: few; length: 14; V: TRBV20-1; J: TRBJ2-3; D: .; CDR3: CSANTGLWADTQYF; DNA: TGCAGTGCGAACACAGGGTTGTGGGCAGATACGCAGTATTTT
size: .; length: 12; V: TRBV2; J: TRBJ1-2; D: .; CDR3: CASSEAVYGYTF; DNA: TGTGCCAGCAGTGAGGCCGTCTATGGCTACACCTTC
size: .; length: 15; V: TRBV4-1; J: TRBJ1-5; D: TRBD1; CDR3: CASSQNDRGNQPQHF; DNA: TGCGCCAGCAGCCAGAATGACAGGGGGAATCAGCCCCAGCATTTT
size: .; length: 18; V: TRBV9; J: TRBJ2-3; D: .; CDR3: CASSKGGTGGYSTDTQYF; DNA: TGTGCCAGCAGCAAAGGGGGAACGGGGGGCTATAGCACAGATACGCAGTATTTT
size: many; length: 15; V: TRBV30; J: TRBJ2-3; D: .; CDR3: CAWSVVGNNLGTQYF; DNA: TGTGCCTGGAGTGTAGTAGGGAATAATCTGGGTACGCAGTATTTT
size: medium-sized; length: 15; V: TRBV7-2; J: TRBJ2-2; D: .; CDR3: CASSHGGTNTGELFF; DNA: TGTGCCAGCAGCCACGGGGGAACGAACACCGGGGAGCTGTTTTTT
size: few; length: 14; V: TRBV6-2/TRBV6-3; J: TRBJ1-5; D: .; CDR3: CASSYRELSQPQHF; DNA: TGTGCCAGCAGTTACCGGGAGTTAAGCCAGCCCCAGCATTTT
size: few; length: 14; V: TRBV6-2/TRBV6-3; J: TRBJ2-3; D: TRBD1; CDR3: CASRKTGSTDTQYF; DNA: TGTGCCAGCAGAAAGACAGGGAGCACAGATACGCAGTATTTT
size: .; length: 14; V: TRBV20-1; J: TRBJ2-5; D: TRBD2; CDR3: CSAPFAGGPKTQYF; DNA: TGCAGTGCTCCTTTCGCGGGGGGGCCGAAGACCCAGTACTTC
size: few; length: 13; V: TRBV6-5; J: TRBJ2-3; D: .; CDR3: CASRVTDTDTQYF; DNA: TGTGCCAGCAGGGTGACAGATACAGATACGCAGTATTTT
size: .; length: 14; V: TRBV5-1; J: TRBJ1-4; D: TRBD1; CDR3: CASSSQGAEEKLFF; DNA: TGCGCCAGCAGCTCGCAGGGGGCGGAGGAAAAACTGTTTTTT
size: .; length: 15; V: TRBV4-3; J: TRBJ1-1; D: .; CDR3: CASSQVGTGVTEAFF; DNA: TGCGCCAGCAGCCAAGTCGGGACTGGAGTAACTGAAGCTTTCTTT
size: .; length: 14; V: TRBV9; J: TRBJ2-5; D: .; CDR3: CASSAGLSQETQYF; DNA: TGTGCCAGCAGCGCGGGTCTAAGTCAGGAGACCCAGTACTTC
size: few; length: 13; V: TRBV10-3; J: TRBJ2-2; D: .; CDR3: CAISPRLSGELFF; DNA: TGTGCCATCAGCCCCCGACTCTCCGGGGAGCTGTTTTTT
size: few; length: 13; V: TRBV6-1; J: TRBJ1-1; D: TRBD1; CDR3: CASSNRGYTEAFF; DNA: TGTGCCAGCAGTAACAGGGGATACACTGAAGCTTTCTTT
size: many; length: 13; V: TRBV6-1; J: TRBJ1-3; D: .; CDR3: CASSEQGGNTIYF; DNA: TGTGCCAGCAGTGAACAGGGTGGAAACACCATATATTTT
size: few; length: 14; V: TRBV4-3; J: TRBJ2-1; D: .; CDR3: CASSQDWSVNEQFF; DNA: TGCGCCAGCAGCCAAGATTGGAGTGTCAATGAGCAGTTCTTC
size: many; length: 15; V: TRBV30; J: TRBJ2-5; D: .; CDR3: CAWSEGAQTGETQYF; DNA: TGTGCCTGGAGTGAGGGAGCACAAACGGGGGAGACCCAGTACTTC
size: .; length: 15; V: TRBV20-1; J: TRBJ2-4; D: .; CDR3: CSAVANQKAKNIQYF; DNA: TGCAGTGCTGTGGCCAACCAAAAAGCCAAAAACATTCAGTACTTC
size: few; length: 15; V: TRBV21-1; J: TRBJ2-3; D: .; CDR3: CASSIGDTSTDTQYF; DNA: TGTGCCAGCAGCATAGGAGACACCAGCACAGATACGCAGTATTTT
size: .; length: 14; V: TRBV7-2; J: TRBJ1-2; D: TRBD1; CDR3: CASSSGTDDWGYTF; DNA: TGTGCCAGCAGCTCCGGGACAGATGATTGGGGCTACACCTTC